Included here is one T cell receptor (beta chain) sequence, with context. Its target is not known. Vbeta (60) and Jbeta (13) primers were used in the PCR. Sequencing was performed with immunoSEQ multiplex PCR; in TCRdb, only in-frame clones are kept and a portion is missing. Here the sample spans under 200,000 clones, approximately 70% being singletons. The record originates from a study of cytomegalovirus exposure and HLA in healthy donors. Across the study: An analysis done earlier identified 120 million or so unique TCR beta sequences from about 180 million T cells.

Overall study results and limits: Earlier results showed most TCR beta V segments being productive about 87% or about 30% of the time. A later analysis linked a missense DCLRE1C variant to TCR beta V- and J-gene trimming. The authors confirmed in vitro that a few CMV-associated chains were specific for CMV antigens.

This CDR3 contains 15 residues. CDR1 is MNHEY, CDR2 SVGAGI, per germline. J was trimmed by 4 bases and V by 6 bases; bases with no gene match: 6. Specimen: PBMCs. This receptor was identified in a middle-aged woman in good health and CMV-seropositive. The rearrangement links TRBV6-5 to TRBJ2-2, with 9 bases matching TRBD2. The CDR3 spells CASSLLAGPTGELFF. The CDR3 DNA follows: TGTGCCAGCAGCCTTCTAGCGGGGCCCACCGGGGAGCTGTTTTTT.